This is a list of T cell receptor beta chains from one sample in a study of technical replicates of blood from a few donors. Libraries were prepared by immunoSEQ multiplex PCR; TCRdb keeps only in-frame clonotypes and omits some of them. The sample holds approximately 70,000 clones; 95% to 97% are singletons and the top ten take around 0.22%. The source material was T cells isolated from PBMCs. These receptors were obtained from a human donor in good health. The conserved cysteine and the conserved F or W are not part of the CDR3 here. D genes are given only for firm matches.

>-|TRBV7-6|TRBJ1-4
ASSLRQFNEKLF
>-|TRBV13|TRBJ2-7
ASSNRQDSYEQY
>-|TRBV19|TRBJ2-3
ASSIEGSFSTDTQY
>-|TRBV4-1|TRBJ2-7
ASSPSPGEDYEQY
>TRBD1|TRBV25-1|TRBJ2-7
ASSDPPGQGSYEQY
>TRBD1|TRBV19|TRBJ1-5
ASGTGLTNQPQH
>TRBD1|TRBV7-6|TRBJ1-1
ASSSGQGTEAF
>-|TRBV5-4|TRBJ1-2
ASSLASDYGYT
>-|TRBV18|TRBJ2-7
ASSQDTTYEQY
>-|TRBV19|TRBJ2-2
ATQPGAYTGELF
>TRBD2|TRBV7-9|TRBJ2-5
ASSSRPSGFQETQY
>TRBD1|TRBV5-1|TRBJ1-4
ASRTGQGATNEKLF
>-|TRBV4-1|TRBJ1-1
ASSQDNRVGTEAF
>-|TRBV7-9|TRBJ2-5
ASSSPLRDQETQY
>-|TRBV5-1|TRBJ1-1
ASSFSGREDTEAF
>-|TRBV6-4|TRBJ1-5
ASNPGDSNQPQH
>TRBD2|TRBV19|TRBJ2-2
ASSFREGLGELF
>-|TRBV2|TRBJ1-5
ASSAGSPQH
>TRBD1|TRBV5-1|TRBJ2-5
ASSSQGVGETQY
>-|TRBV7-9|TRBJ2-6
ASSDRSSVTSGSVLT
>TRBD1|TRBV25-1|TRBJ2-7
ASGQGNLREQY
>-|TRBV5-1|TRBJ1-2
ASRKVPGTIYGYT
>-|TRBV4-1|TRBJ1-4
ASSQDSSRIILF
>TRBD1|TRBV15|TRBJ2-2
ATSRDSWDRDTGELF
>TRBD1|TRBV4-1|TRBJ1-1
ASSPQGASAEAF
>-|TRBV7-9|TRBJ2-7
ASARGAPEQY
>TRBD1|TRBV30|TRBJ1-6
AWSSGQGDSPLH
>TRBD1|TRBV9|TRBJ1-2
ASSGQTGGDYGYT
>-|TRBV5-1|TRBJ2-7
ASSLGIAVYEQY
>-|TRBV7-9|TRBJ2-5
ASSKSWEETQY
>TRBD1|TRBV6-5|TRBJ1-2
ASSRTGVGYT
>-|TRBV11-2|TRBJ1-6
ASSSEDSAHNSPLH
>-|TRBV21-1|TRBJ2-1
ASSKKRGRVSNEQF
>TRBD1|TRBV7-9|TRBJ2-2
ASSHPVQGTNTGELF
>TRBD1|TRBV11-3|TRBJ2-5
ASSYDRVQETQY
>-|TRBV7-9|TRBJ1-6
ASSLVLSPLH
>TRBD2|TRBV9|TRBJ2-7
ASSPSGGGEYEQY
>-|TRBV6-4|TRBJ1-2
ASRLEQGTSGYT
>-|TRBV11-2|TRBJ2-7
ASSVTGYEQY
>-|TRBV28|TRBJ1-5
ASSLQGSHQPQH
>-|TRBV29-1|TRBJ1-1
SVRPTRDMGNTEAF